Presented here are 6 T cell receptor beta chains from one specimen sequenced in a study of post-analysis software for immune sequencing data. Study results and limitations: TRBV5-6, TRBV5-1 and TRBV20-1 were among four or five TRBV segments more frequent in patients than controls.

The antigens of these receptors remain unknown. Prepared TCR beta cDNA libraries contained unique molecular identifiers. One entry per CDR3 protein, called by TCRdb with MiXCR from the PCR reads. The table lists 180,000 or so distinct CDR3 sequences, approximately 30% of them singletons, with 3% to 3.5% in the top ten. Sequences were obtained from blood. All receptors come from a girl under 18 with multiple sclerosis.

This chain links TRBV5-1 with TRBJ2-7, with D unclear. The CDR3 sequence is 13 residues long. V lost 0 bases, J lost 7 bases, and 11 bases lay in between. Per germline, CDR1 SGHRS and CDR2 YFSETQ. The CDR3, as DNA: TGCGCCAGCAGCTTGGCTCCTTACAATGAGCAGTACTTC. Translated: CASSLAPYNEQYF.

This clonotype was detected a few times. The CDR3 DNA is TGTGCCAGCAGCTTAGGGCCCCCGAGCGTTGTGAACACTGAAGCTTTCTTT. Protein: CASSLGPPSVVNTEAFF. The chain is built from TRBV7-9 and TRBJ1-1; no firm D call. Germline loops: CDR1 SEHNR, CDR2 FQNEAQ (reference sequence). The length of the CDR3 is 17 residues. Trimming shortened V by 1 base and J by 0 bases, and 15 bases separated the two germline ends. Full variable domain (missing parts from reference TRBV7-9 and TRBJ1-1): DTGVSQNPRHKITKRGQNVTFRCDPISEHNRLYWYRQTLGQGPEFLTYFQNEAQLEKSRLLSDRFSAERPKGSFSTLEIQRTEQGDSAMYLCASSLGPPSVVNTEAFFGQGTRLTVV.

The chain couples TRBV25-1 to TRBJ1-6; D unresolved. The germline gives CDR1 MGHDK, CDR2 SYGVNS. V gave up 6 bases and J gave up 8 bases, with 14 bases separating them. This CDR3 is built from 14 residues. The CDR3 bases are TGTGCCAGCAGCCATCGGCTCCAGGATTCACCCCTCCACTTT. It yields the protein CASSHRLQDSPLHF.

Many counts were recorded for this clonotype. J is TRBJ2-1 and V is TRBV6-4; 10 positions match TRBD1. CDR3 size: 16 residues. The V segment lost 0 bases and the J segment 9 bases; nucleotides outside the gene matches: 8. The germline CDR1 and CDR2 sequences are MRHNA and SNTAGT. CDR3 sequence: CASSDSEGQGDPEQFF. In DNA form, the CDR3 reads TGTGCCAGCAGTGACTCAGAAGGACAGGGGGACCCTGAGCAGTTCTTC.

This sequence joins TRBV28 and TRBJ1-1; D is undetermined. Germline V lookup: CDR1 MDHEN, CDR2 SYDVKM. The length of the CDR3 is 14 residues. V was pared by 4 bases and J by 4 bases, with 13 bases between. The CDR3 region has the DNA TGTGCCAGCAGTTCCCCCCCGGCGGGCACTGAAGCTTTCTTT. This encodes CASSSPPAGTEAFF.

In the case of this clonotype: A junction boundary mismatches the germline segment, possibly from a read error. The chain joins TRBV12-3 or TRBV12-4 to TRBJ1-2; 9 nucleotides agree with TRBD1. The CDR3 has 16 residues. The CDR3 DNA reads TGTGCCAGCAGTCTTTTCGGGGACAGGGAACACTATGGCCACACCTTC. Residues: CASSLFGDREHYGHTF.